Following are 21 T cell receptor beta chains from one sample sequenced in a study of T-cell memory formation after mild COVID-19. TCRdb reprocessed the 5' RACE reads via MiXCR and lists one record per CDR3 protein. The repertoire holds about 290,000 distinct CDR3 sequences, with approximately 15% as singletons. Source material: PBMCs or a T cell subset sorted from them (not recorded which). The receptors shown here come from a man aged 18 to 30 who had mild COVID-19 (a few samples of this study predate the infection). Cell type and time point are not known.

This rearrangement joins TRBV5-1 to TRBJ2-2; no firm D call. This CDR3 is 14 amino acids long. V lost 5 bases, J lost 0 bases, and 8 bases lay in between. Germline lookup yields CDR1 SGHRS and CDR2 YFSETQ. In nucleotides, the CDR3 is TGCGCCAGCAGTTCACAGCCGAACACCGGGGAGCTGTTTTTT. It translates to CASSSQPNTGELFF.

This clonotype occurred a few times. The genes are TRBV4-1 and TRBJ1-5, with D tentatively TRBD1 (5 bases). Trimming took 4 bases from V and 4 from J, leaving 14 bases between them. This CDR3 spans 15 amino acids. Germline-derived CDR1 and CDR2 are MGHRA and YSYEKL. The CDR3: CASSRVDSQNQPQHF. CDR3 DNA: TGCGCCAGCAGCCGAGTAGACAGCCAGAATCAGCCCCAGCATTTT.

The V gene is TRBV15, the J gene TRBJ2-7; D perhaps matches TRBD2 (5 bases). V lost 0 bases and J lost 5, with 8 bases in between. Germline V CDR1 and CDR2: LNHNV, YYDKDF (reference sequence). This CDR3 region has 13 residues. The CDR3 DNA reads as TGTGCCACCAGCAGAGATGAGGGAAACGAGCAGTACGTC. Its translation is CATSRDEGNEQYV.

V and J are TRBV7-9 and TRBJ1-1, with D tentatively TRBD1 (6 bases). The CDR3 runs to 13 residues. V was shortened by 5 bases and J by 1 base, with 8 bases between the two germline ends. CDR1 SEHNR and CDR2 FQNEAQ come from the germline V gene (reference sequence). The chain's CDR3 is CASSHRENTEAFF. In DNA, the CDR3 is TGTGCCAGCAGCCACAGGGAGAACACTGAAGCTTTCTTT.

This clonotype was seen many times. The chain links TRBV5-1 to TRBJ2-5; weak D call: TRBD1 (5 bases). The CDR3 extends over 14 amino acids. The ends were cut back, 4 bases at V and 0 bases at J, with 10 bases in the middle. Germline CDR1 SGHRS, CDR2 YFSETQ. The DNA for the CDR3 is TGCGCCAGCAGCATATCAGGGTACCAAGAGACCCAGTACTTC. This sequence encodes CASSISGYQETQYF.

The V and J genes are TRBV4-1 and TRBJ2-1; possible D gene TRBD1, 5 bases. V was pared by 3 bases and J by 9 bases, with 9 bases between. The CDR3 loop spans 12 amino acids. CDR1 is MGHRA and CDR2 is YSYEKL in the germline V gene. CDR3 region: CASSQTDTEQFF. CDR3 bases: TGCGCCAGCAGCCAGACGGACACTGAGCAGTTCTTC.

This clonotype was seen a handful of times. This rearrangement joins TRBV6-6 to TRBJ2-5; D remains unclear. The CDR3 sequence is 15 residues long. Germline lookup yields CDR1 MNHNY and CDR2 SVGAGI (reference sequence). V was pared by 6 bases and J by 2 bases, with 16 bases between. DNA of the CDR3: TGTGCCAGCAGCCTCGACGGACGCGAGCAAGAGACCCAGTACTTC. Residues: CASSLDGREQETQYF.

This clonotype was recorded a few times. The V and J genes are TRBV10-3 and TRBJ1-1, with D possibly being TRBD1 (5 bases). Germline V gene sequence: CDR1 ENHRY, CDR2 SYGVKD. This CDR3 has 13 residues. The V and J ends lost 8 bases and 1 base respectively, with 11 bases between them. The CDR3 sequence: CAIAQQANTEAFF. Here the CDR3 DNA reads TGTGCCATCGCCCAACAGGCGAACACTGAAGCTTTCTTT.

This chain joins TRBV20-1 and TRBJ2-5; 11 bases align to TRBD1. Germline V CDR1 and CDR2: DFQATT, SNEGSKA (reference sequence). The V and J ends lost 2 bases and 4 bases, in that order; junction bases with no gene match: 6. There are 15 residues in the CDR3. CDR3 residues: CSARLWDRGTETQYF. As DNA, the CDR3 is TGCAGTGCTAGACTCTGGGACAGGGGGACAGAGACCCAGTACTTC.

This clonotype was found once. This chain joins TRBV20-1 and TRBJ2-7; unclear D gene. Germline V gives CDR1 DFQATT, CDR2 SNEGSKA (reference sequence). The V and J ends lost 4 bases and 3 bases respectively, with 10 bases between them. The CDR3 loop spans 12 amino acids. The CDR3 DNA sequence: TGCAGTGCTAAGTTAGGGTTCTACGAGCAGTACTTC. Its protein is CSAKLGFYEQYF.

This clonotype has a count of ten or more. V is TRBV4-3 and J is TRBJ2-7; D tentatively reads TRBD1 or TRBD2 (5 bases each). V was cut by 1 base and J by 11 bases, with 6 bases left in between. The CDR3 spans 10 residues. In germline, CDR1 is LGHNA, CDR2 YSLEER. As DNA, the CDR3 is TGCGCCAGCAGCCAAGGGGGGAAGTACGTC. Translation gives CASSQGGKYV.

This clonotype appeared a few times. The chain uses TRBV24-1 and TRBJ2-3, with no clear D. V lost 10 bases and J lost 2, with 18 bases in between. This CDR3 is built from 15 residues. Germline-derived CDR1 and CDR2 are KGHDR and SFDVKD. The chain's CDR3 is CATATTLTHTDTQYF. As DNA, the CDR3 is TGTGCCACGGCGACAACCCTCACCCACACAGATACGCAGTATTTT.

The chain recombines TRBV4-3 with TRBJ2-1; 7 bases are shared with TRBD2. Germline trimming cut 0 bases from V and 3 bases from J; bases unmatched to any gene: 2. The CDR3 has 15 residues. Germline assignment: CDR1 LGHNA and CDR2 YSLEER. In DNA form, the CDR3 reads TGCGCCAGCAGCCAAGACAGCGGGGACTACAATGAGCAGTTCTTC. Amino acid sequence: CASSQDSGDYNEQFF.

This sequence joins TRBV18 and TRBJ2-7; 10 bases map to TRBD1. Germline trimming cut 3 bases from V and 12 bases from J; bases unmatched to any gene: 14. This CDR3 has 15 residues. Germline-derived CDR1 and CDR2 are KGHSH and LQKENI. The CDR3 sequence is CASSPPPGQGWSPYF. The CDR3 coding sequence is TGTGCCAGCTCACCTCCTCCGGGACAGGGGTGGAGTCCGTACTTC.

This clonotype was detected many times. The chain has TRBV12-3 or TRBV12-4 and TRBJ2-7; a possible D gene is TRBD1 (6 bases). Between the trimmed V and J ends, which lost 3 bases and 4 bases, there was a span of 16 bases. The CDR3 is made up of 15 amino acids. The CDR3 DNA reads TGTGCCAGCAGTTTCCCGACAGGCGGGTCGTACGAGCAGTACTTC. Amino acid sequence: CASSFPTGGSYEQYF.

There are a few counts of this clonotype. The chain employs TRBV11-2 and TRBJ2-5, with TRBD2 as a possible D gene (6 bases). Trimming shortened V by 4 bases and J by 5 bases, and 14 bases separated the two germline ends. This CDR3 spans 14 amino acids. CDR1 SGHAT and CDR2 FQNNGV come from the germline V gene. CDR3 loop: CASSSVRGKETQYF. The CDR3 DNA reads as TGTGCCAGCAGCTCCGTACGGGGGAAGGAGACCCAGTACTTC.

This clonotype was found a few times. The chain employs TRBV5-1 and TRBJ2-2, with D hard to call. Germline values: CDR1 SGHRS, CDR2 YFSETQ. The CDR3 has 14 residues. Trimming cost V 0 bases and J 6 bases, with 9 bases left between them. CDR3 in DNA: TGCGCCAGCAGCTTGGCCCCAGATGCCGGGGAGCTGTTTTTT. This codes for CASSLAPDAGELFF.

This clonotype has more than one count but fewer than ten. This chain uses TRBV5-1 with TRBJ2-2, with TRBD2 matching 7 bases. Losses at the gene ends were 4 bases for V and 3 bases for J; bases not matched to a gene: 3. CDR1 and CDR2 from the germline V gene are SGHRS and YFSETQ. This CDR3 is 14 amino acids long. CDR3 DNA sequence: TGCGCCAGCAGCCCTCGGGGGGACACCGGGGAGCTGTTTTTT. Protein: CASSPRGDTGELFF. Combining the CDR3 with reference TRBV5-1 and TRBJ2-2 gives the whole variable domain KAGVTQTPRYLIKTRGQQVTLSCSPISGHRSVSWYQQTPGQGLQFLFEYFSETQRNKGNFPGRFSGRQFSNSRSEMNVSTLELGDSALYLCASSPRGDTGELFFGEGSRLTVL.

The genes are TRBV5-1 and TRBJ2-5; TRBD1 matches 8 bases. The germline V gene has CDR1 SGHRS and CDR2 YFSETQ. The V segment lost 2 bases and the J segment 6 bases; nucleotides outside the gene matches: 12. This CDR3 has 16 residues. For the CDR3, the DNA is TGCGCCAGCAGCTTACCAGGGGGCAGAGTCGGAAAGACCCAGTACTTC. Its protein product is CASSLPGGRVGKTQYF.

The V gene is TRBV6-2 or TRBV6-3, the J gene TRBJ1-1; D uncertain. V dropped 6 bases and J dropped 12 bases, with 11 bases sitting between them. The CDR3 consists of 10 residues. Germline values: CDR1 MNHEY, CDR2 SVGEGT. The CDR3 region is CASSHLATFF. Written as DNA, the CDR3 is TGTGCCAGCAGCCACCTCGCAACTTTCTTT.

The rearrangement links TRBV7-3 to TRBJ1-2; no firm D call. The CDR3 consists of 13 residues. Trimming left V 2 bases short and J 6 bases short, with 10 bases between. From germline, CDR1 is SGHTA and CDR2 FQGTGA. As DNA, the CDR3 is TGTGCCAGCAGCTTACCCGGGAGTAATGGCTACACCTTC. This encodes CASSLPGSNGYTF.